Listed below are T cell receptor beta chains from one sample, sequenced in a study of early T cells in non-severe SARS-CoV-2 infection. MiXCR was run by TCRdb on the 5' RACE reads, yielding one entry per CDR3 protein. The sample records tens of thousands of distinct CDR3 sequences, about an eighth being singletons. The material sequenced was whole blood. The receptors here all came from an adult who was a healthcare worker with PCR-confirmed SARS-CoV-2 infection or an uninfected control (not recorded which). CDR3s include the opening cysteine and the closing phenylalanine or tryptophan. Rows give clone size only sometimes, using once, few, many, or a class for an expanded clone.

TRBJ1-1 TRBV28 few CASSFLSLDTEAFF
TRBJ1-5 TRBV12-3/TRBV12-4 few CASSPARGGPRNQPQHF
TRBJ1-2 TRBV29-1 few CSMTGGYTF
TRBJ2-7 TRBV11-2 few CASSSGTLGPAYYEQYF
TRBJ2-7 TRBV6-6 NA CASTGTSGRVQYF
TRBJ2-7 TRBV3-1 NA CASSPRRSSYEQYF
TRBJ2-7 TRBV20-1 few CSVRTGSYEQYF
TRBJ2-7 TRBV20-1 many CSATGAPGYEQYF
TRBJ1-1 TRBV4-1 many CASSQPSQQGRTEAFF
TRBJ2-1 TRBV10-2 NA CASSADSLRLDGYNEQFF
TRBJ1-2 TRBV9 NA CASSVAPDSNGYTF
TRBJ2-1 TRBV7-7 NA CASSLGQAGVNEQFF
TRBJ1-2 TRBV6-5 NA CASSYSIGGVNYGYTF
TRBJ1-4 TRBV29-1 few CSVEARGNNEKLFF
TRBJ1-1 TRBV9 few CASSVLERSTEAFF
TRBJ1-2 TRBV30 few CAWSTGAGTLFGYTF
TRBJ1-2 TRBV21-1 NA CASSHHPRGQGYGYTF
TRBJ2-1 TRBV7-2 NA CASSLHPPYNEQFF
TRBJ2-1 TRBV2 NA CAIRQALVHNEQFF
TRBJ2-5 TRBV3-1 few CASSPGIALAGQETQYF
TRBJ1-4 TRBV5-6 few CVSSSPRNEKLFF
TRBJ2-7 TRBV2 many CATRTGDYEQYF
TRBJ2-2 TRBV29-1 NA CSVRGRGNTGELFF
TRBJ2-5 TRBV10-3 many CAISTPETQYF
TRBJ1-2 TRBV6-5 NA CASRPDRGWGYTF
TRBJ2-1 TRBV7-7 NA CASSFSGKNNEQFF
TRBJ2-1 TRBV11-2 NA CASKGTLVSGNLYNEQFF
TRBJ1-2 TRBV5-1 few CASSETGNYGYTF
TRBJ1-2 TRBV4-2 many CASSQGRSNYGYTF
TRBJ2-6 TRBV5-1 many CASSWNGQPAFSGANVLTF
TRBJ2-1 TRBV7-8 many CATRAGTISNEQFF
TRBJ1-1 TRBV18 NA CASSPSTGSSTEAFF
TRBJ1-2 TRBV5-4 once CASSSRDITNYGYTF
TRBJ2-5 TRBV27 many CASSLFSGRGETQYF
TRBJ2-1 TRBV9 NA CASSVELAHNEQFF
TRBJ2-7 TRBV6-1 few CASRGRRSGRWMDYEQYF
TRBJ1-1 TRBV7-6 few CASSLKGQGSTEAFF
TRBJ2-1 TRBV7-9 few CASSLISDNEQFF
TRBJ1-2 TRBV14 few CASSQDRSYGYTF
TRBJ2-7 TRBV29-1 few CSATGIYEQYF
TRBJ1-4 TRBV6-1 NA CASSDSAGGEKLFF
TRBJ1-1 TRBV20-1 few CSAAPGTEAFF
TRBJ1-2 TRBV28 NA CASSLSPEGGAGGYTF
TRBJ2-7 TRBV4-2 NA CASSQVGTYPYEQYF
TRBJ1-2 TRBV27 NA CASSLQRGPRDYGYTF
TRBJ1-1 TRBV6-5 medium-sized CATIYQGSTEAFF
TRBJ1-1 TRBV5-5 few CASSSRGGQTENTEAFF
TRBJ2-3 TRBV7-8 NA CASSLALGRTDTQYF
TRBJ2-1 TRBV7-9 few CASSSPRGPNEQFF
TRBJ1-5 TRBV27 NA CASSPRFEGVIQPQHF